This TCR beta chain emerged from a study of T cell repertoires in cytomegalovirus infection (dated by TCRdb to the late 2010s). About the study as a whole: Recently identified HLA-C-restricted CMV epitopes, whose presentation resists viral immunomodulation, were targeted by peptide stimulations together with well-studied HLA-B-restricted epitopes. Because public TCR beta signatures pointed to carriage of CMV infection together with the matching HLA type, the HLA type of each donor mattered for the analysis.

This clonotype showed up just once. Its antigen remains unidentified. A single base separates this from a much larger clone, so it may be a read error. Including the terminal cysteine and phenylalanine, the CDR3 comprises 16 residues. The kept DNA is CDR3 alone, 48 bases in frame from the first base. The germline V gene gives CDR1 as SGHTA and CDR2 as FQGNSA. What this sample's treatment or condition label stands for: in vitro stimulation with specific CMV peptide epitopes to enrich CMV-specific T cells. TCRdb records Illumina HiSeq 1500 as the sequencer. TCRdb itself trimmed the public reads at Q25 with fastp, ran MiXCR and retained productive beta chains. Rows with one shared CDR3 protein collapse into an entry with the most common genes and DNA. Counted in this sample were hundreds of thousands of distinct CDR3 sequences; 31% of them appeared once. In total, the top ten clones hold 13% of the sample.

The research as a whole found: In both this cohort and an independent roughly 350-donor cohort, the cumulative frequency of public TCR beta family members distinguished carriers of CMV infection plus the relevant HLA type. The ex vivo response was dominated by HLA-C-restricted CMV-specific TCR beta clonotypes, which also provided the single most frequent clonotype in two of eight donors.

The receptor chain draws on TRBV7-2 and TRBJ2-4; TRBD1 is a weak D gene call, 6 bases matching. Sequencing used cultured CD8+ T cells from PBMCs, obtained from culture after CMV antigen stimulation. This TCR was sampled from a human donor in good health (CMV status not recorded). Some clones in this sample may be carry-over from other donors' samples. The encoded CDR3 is CACSLTGFLAKNIQYF. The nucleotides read TGTGCCTGCAGCTTGACAGGATTCCTAGCCAAAAACATTCAGTACTTC.